Here is one T cell receptor beta chain with its context. Its antigen is not known. The record originates from a study of shared clonotypes between healthy human individuals. Study-level points and caveats: The study's rarefaction showed incomplete sorted-subset sequencing despite large depth.

The CDR3 loop spans 16 amino acids. Looked up from germline, CDR1 is SGHTA and CDR2 is FQGNSA. V was pared by 1 base and J by 12 bases, with 6 bases of the junction left unmatched. The protocol was immunoSEQ multiplex PCR, while the TCRdb copy is restricted to in-frame clones and leaves out a portion. This sample has roughly 2.2 million clones; under 95% occur once, and the top ten carry 0.37%. The sample comprised naive CD4+ T cells from PBMCs. Stated subset: CD45RA+ positively selected. The sequence was collected from a man between 18 and 35 years old in good health. Some clones in this sample may be carry-over from other donors' samples. The V and J genes are TRBV7-2 and TRBJ2-1, with 16 bases aligning to TRBD2. As DNA, the CDR3 is TGTGCCAGCAGCTTAGATGGGACTAGCGGGAGGGGGAGGCAGTTCTTC. Its protein is CASSLDGTSGRGRQFF.